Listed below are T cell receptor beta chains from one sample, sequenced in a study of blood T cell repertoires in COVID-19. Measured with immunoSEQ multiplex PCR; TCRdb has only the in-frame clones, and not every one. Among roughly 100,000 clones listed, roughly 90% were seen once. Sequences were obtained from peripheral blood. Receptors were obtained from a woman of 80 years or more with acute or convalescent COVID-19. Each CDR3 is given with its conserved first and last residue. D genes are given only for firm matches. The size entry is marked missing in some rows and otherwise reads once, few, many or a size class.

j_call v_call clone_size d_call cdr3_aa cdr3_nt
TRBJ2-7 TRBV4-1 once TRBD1 CASSLSPIRTGIIREQYF TGCGCCAGCAGCCTCTCCCCAATCCGGACAGGGATTATTCGGGAGCAGTACTTC
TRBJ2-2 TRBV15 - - CATSREAGMGELFF TGTGCCACCAGCAGAGAGGCGGGGATGGGGGAGCTGTTTTTT
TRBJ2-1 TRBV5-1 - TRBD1 CASSLGQGAWNEQFF TGCGCCAGCAGCTTGGGACAGGGGGCGTGGAATGAGCAGTTCTTC
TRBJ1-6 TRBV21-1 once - CASSTPLDRGNSPLHF TGTGCCAGCAGCACACCCCTTGACAGGGGCAATTCACCCCTCCACTTT
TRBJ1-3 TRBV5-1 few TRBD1 CASSLGSRDSSGNTIYF TGCGCCAGCAGCTTGGGGTCCCGGGACAGCTCTGGAAACACCATATATTTT
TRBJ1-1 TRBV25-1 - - CASSRVNTEAFF TGTGCCAGCAGTCGGGTGAACACTGAAGCTTTCTTT
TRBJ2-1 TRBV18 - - CASSPSQREQFF TGTGCCAGCTCACCTTCCCAGCGCGAGCAGTTCTTC
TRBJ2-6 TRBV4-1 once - CASSQEGQGFSGANVLTF TGCGCCAGCAGCCAAGAGGGGCAGGGATTTTCTGGGGCCAACGTCCTGACTTTC
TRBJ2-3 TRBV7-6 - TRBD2 CASRGSNGPSGSPDTQYF TGTGCCAGCAGGGGCTCCAATGGGCCTAGCGGGTCCCCGGATACGCAGTATTTT
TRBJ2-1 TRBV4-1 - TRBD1 CASSQGPDRSLNEQFF TGCGCCAGCAGCCAAGGTCCGGACAGGTCGTTAAATGAGCAGTTCTTC
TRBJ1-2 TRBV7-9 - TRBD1 CASSLGPGGYGYTF TGTGCCAGCAGCTTAGGACCAGGGGGCTATGGCTACACCTTC
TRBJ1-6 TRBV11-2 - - CASSLAVGALHF TGTGCCAGCAGCTTAGCGGTAGGAGCCCTCCACTTT
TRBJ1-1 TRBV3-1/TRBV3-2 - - CASSQFVVNTEAFF TGTGCCAGCAGCCAATTCGTAGTGAACACTGAAGCTTTCTTT
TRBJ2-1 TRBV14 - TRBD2 CASSPLAGGSYNEQFF TGTGCCAGCAGCCCCTTAGCGGGGGGGTCCTACAATGAGCAGTTCTTC
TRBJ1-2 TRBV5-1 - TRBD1 CASSLTGTGYGYTF TGCGCCAGCAGCCTGACCGGGACAGGCTATGGCTACACCTTC
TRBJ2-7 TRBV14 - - CASSQDNGYEQYF TGTGCCAGCAGCCAAGATAACGGCTACGAGCAGTACTTC
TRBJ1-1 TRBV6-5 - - CASSRSSGEAFF TGTGCCAGCAGTCGAAGCTCAGGGGAAGCTTTCTTT
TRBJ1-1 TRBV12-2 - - CASRLEGGMNTEAFF TGTGCAAGTCGCTTAGAAGGGGGAATGAACACTGAAGCTTTCTTT
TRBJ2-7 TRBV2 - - CASSVGGEQYF TGTGCCAGCAGTGTGGGGGGCGAGCAGTACTTC
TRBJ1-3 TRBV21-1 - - CASSKAHLTTSGNTIYF TGTGCCAGCAGCAAAGCGCATTTGACAACTTCTGGAAACACCATATATTTT
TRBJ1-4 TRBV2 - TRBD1 CASSGGLYEKLFF TGTGCCAGTTCAGGGGGCTTATATGAAAAACTGTTTTTT
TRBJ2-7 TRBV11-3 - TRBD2 CASSPGTSGPYEQYF TGTGCCAGCAGCCCCGGGACTAGTGGGCCCTACGAGCAGTACTTC
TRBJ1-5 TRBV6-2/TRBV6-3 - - CASSSQAGQPQHF TGTGCCAGCAGTTCCCAGGCTGGTCAGCCCCAGCATTTT
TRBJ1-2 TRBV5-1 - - CASSSQGGSNYGYTF TGCGCCAGCAGCTCCCAAGGGGGATCGAACTATGGCTACACCTTC
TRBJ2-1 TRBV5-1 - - CASSFAGSGGNEQFF TGCGCCAGCAGCTTCGCTGGTTCTGGGGGGAATGAGCAGTTCTTC
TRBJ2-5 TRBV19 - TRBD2 CASSVSLAGEETQYF TGTGCCAGTAGTGTTTCACTAGCGGGGGAAGAGACCCAGTACTTC
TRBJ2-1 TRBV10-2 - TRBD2 CASSDLAGFREQFF TGCGCCAGCAGTGACCTAGCGGGGTTTCGAGAGCAGTTCTTC
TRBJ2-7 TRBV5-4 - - CASSLLQRTGEQYF TGTGCCAGCAGCTTGTTGCAGAGAACGGGGGAGCAGTACTTC
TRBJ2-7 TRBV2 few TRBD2 CASSEDLAGGRKLYEQYF TGTGCCAGCAGTGAAGATTTAGCGGGGGGTCGCAAACTATACGAGCAGTACTTC
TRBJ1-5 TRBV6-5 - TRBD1 CASSSGQVNQPQHF TGTGCCAGCAGTTCCGGACAGGTCAATCAGCCCCAGCATTTT
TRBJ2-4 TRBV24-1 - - CATSGPGSKNIQYF TGTGCCACCAGTGGTCCGGGATCCAAAAACATTCAGTACTTC
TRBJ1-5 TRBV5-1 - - CASSSDGLNQPQHF TGCGCCAGCAGCTCGGACGGACTCAATCAGCCCCAGCATTTT
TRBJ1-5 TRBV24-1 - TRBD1 CATSERQGLQPQHF TGTGCCACCAGTGAAAGACAGGGCCTCCAGCCCCAGCATTTT
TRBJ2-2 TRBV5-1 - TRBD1 CASSPRTGDTGELFF TGCGCCAGCAGCCCCAGGACAGGGGACACCGGGGAGCTGTTTTTT
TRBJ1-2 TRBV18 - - CASSPQGDNYGYTF TGTGCCAGCTCACCACAGGGGGATAACTATGGCTACACCTTC
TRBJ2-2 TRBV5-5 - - CASSLLPGELFF TGTGCCAGCAGCCTACTCCCCGGGGAGCTGTTTTTT
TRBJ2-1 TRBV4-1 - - CASSQVGGRDEQFF TGCGCCAGCAGCCAAGTTGGCGGTCGGGATGAGCAGTTCTTC
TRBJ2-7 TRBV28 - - CASSSPRDNYEQYF TGTGCCAGCAGTTCGCCAAGGGACAACTACGAGCAGTACTTC
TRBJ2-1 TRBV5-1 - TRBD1 CASSLGTGGTNEQFF TGCGCCAGCAGCTTAGGGACAGGGGGAACTAATGAGCAGTTCTTC
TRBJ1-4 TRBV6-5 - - CASSSGQLLNEKLFF TGTGCCAGCAGTTCAGGACAGCTTCTTAATGAAAAACTGTTTTTT
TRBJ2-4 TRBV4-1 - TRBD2 CASSLGLAGAIAKNIQYF TGCGCCAGCAGCCTAGGACTAGCGGGGGCAATTGCCAAAAACATTCAGTACTTT
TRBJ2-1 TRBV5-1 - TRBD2 CASSLGLAGGYNEQFF TGCGCCAGCAGCTTGGGACTAGCGGGGGGGTACAATGAGCAGTTCTTC
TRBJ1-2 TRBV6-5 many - CASSRDGRNYGYTF TGTGCCAGCAGTCGGGATGGCAGAAACTATGGCTACACCTTC
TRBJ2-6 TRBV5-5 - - CASSLRVEGFSGANVLTF TGTGCCAGCAGCCTAAGGGTTGAGGGTTTCTCTGGGGCCAACGTCCTGACTTTC
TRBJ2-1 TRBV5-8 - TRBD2 CASSLRSGGWFF TGTGCCAGCAGCTTGCGTAGCGGGGGTTGGTTCTTC
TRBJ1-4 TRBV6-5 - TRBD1 CASRTGGSEKLFF TGTGCCAGCAGAACAGGGGGGAGTGAAAAACTGTTTTTT
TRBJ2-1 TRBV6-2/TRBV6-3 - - CASSYRGLSSYNEQFF TGTGCCAGCAGTTATAGGGGGTTGAGCTCCTACAATGAGCAGTTCTTC
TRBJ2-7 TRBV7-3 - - CASSLAQQVSYEQYF TGTGCCAGCAGCTTAGCTCAACAGGTCTCCTACGAGCAGTACTTC
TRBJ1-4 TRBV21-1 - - CASSKTTGQATNEKLFF TGTGCCAGCAGCAAGACAACAGGGCAAGCAACTAATGAAAAACTGTTTTTT
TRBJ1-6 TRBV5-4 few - CASSYGGLRARDSPLHF TGTGCCAGCAGCTATGGGGGCTTGCGGGCTCGGGATTCACCCCTCCACTTT
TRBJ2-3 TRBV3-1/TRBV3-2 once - CASSPGGARTDTQYF TGTGCCAGCAGCCCCGGAGGGGCCCGCACAGATACGCAGTATTTT
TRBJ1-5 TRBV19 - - CASSIRGYQPQHF TGTGCCAGTAGTATTAGGGGCTATCAGCCCCAGCATTTT
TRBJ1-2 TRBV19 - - CASSIPSGINYGYTF TGTGCCAGTAGTATTCCGTCAGGGATTAACTATGGCTACACCTTC